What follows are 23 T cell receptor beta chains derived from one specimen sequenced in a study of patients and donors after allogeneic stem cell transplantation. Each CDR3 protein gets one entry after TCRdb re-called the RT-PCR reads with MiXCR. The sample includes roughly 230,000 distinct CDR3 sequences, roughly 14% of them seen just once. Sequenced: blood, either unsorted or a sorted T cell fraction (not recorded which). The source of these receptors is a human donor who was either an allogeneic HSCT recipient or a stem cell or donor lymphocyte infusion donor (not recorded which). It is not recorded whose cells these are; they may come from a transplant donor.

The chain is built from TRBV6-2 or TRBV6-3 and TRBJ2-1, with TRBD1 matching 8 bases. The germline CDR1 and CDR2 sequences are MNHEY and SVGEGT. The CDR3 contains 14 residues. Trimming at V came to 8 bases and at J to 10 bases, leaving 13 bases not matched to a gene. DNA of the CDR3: TGTGCCAGCGTGCCCTCCGGGACAGGTGGGGAGCAGTTCTTC. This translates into CASVPSGTGGEQFF.

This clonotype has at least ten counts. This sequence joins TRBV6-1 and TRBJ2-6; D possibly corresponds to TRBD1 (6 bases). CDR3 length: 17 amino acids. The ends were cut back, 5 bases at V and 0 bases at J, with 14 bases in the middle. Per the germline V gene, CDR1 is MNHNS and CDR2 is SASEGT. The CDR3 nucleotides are TGTGCCAGCAGTCCGGGACACGGGCCCTCTGGGGCCAACGTCCTGACTTTC. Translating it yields CASSPGHGPSGANVLTF.

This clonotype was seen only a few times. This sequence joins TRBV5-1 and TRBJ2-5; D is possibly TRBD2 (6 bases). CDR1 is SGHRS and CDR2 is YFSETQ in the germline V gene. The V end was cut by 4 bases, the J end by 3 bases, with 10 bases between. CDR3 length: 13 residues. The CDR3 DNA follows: TGCGCCAGCAGCCCATGGGGGGAAGAGACCCAGTACTTC. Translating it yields CASSPWGEETQYF.

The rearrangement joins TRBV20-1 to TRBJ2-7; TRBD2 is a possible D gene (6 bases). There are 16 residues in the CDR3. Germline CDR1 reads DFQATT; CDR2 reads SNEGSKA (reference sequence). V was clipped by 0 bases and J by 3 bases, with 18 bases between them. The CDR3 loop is CSARDSGTPYNYEQYF. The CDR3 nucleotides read TGCAGTGCTAGAGACTCCGGGACTCCTTATAACTACGAGCAGTACTTC.

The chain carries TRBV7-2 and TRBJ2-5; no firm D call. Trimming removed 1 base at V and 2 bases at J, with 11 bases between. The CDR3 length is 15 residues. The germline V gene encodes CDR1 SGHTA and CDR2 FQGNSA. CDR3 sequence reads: CASSLGADRQETQYF. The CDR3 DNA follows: TGTGCCAGCAGCTTAGGGGCCGATAGGCAAGAGACCCAGTACTTC.

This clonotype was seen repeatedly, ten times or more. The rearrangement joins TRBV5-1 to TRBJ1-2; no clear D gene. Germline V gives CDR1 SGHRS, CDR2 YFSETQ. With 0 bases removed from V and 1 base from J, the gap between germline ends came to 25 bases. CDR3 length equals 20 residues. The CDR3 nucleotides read TGCGCCAGCAGCTTGGCCGAGGTCAGAGGGCCTCAACCGATTAACTATGGCTACACCTTC. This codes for CASSLAEVRGPQPINYGYTF.

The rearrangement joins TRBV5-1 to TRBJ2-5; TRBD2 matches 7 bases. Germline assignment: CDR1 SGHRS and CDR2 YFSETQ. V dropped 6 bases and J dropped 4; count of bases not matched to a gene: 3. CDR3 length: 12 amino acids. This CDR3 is CASNPGGETQYF. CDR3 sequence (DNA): TGCGCCAGCAACCCGGGGGGAGAGACCCAGTACTTC.

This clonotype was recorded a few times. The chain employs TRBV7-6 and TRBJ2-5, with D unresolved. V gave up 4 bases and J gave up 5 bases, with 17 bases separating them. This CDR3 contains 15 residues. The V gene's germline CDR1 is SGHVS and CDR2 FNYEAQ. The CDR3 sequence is CASSSGRMGTETQYF. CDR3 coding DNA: TGTGCCAGCAGCTCAGGAAGAATGGGAACGGAGACCCAGTACTTC.

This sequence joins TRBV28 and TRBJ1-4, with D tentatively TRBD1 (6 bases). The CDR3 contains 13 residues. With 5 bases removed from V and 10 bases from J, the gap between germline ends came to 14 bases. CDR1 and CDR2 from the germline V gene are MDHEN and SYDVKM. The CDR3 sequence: CASSLEDSGKLFF. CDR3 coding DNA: TGTGCCAGCAGTCTCGAGGACAGCGGAAAACTGTTTTTT. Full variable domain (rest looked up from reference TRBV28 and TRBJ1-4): DVKVTQSSRYLVKRTGEKVFLECVQDMDHENMFWYRQDPGLGLRLIYFSYDVKMKEKGDIPEGYSVSREKKERFSLILESASTNQTSMYLCASSLEDSGKLFFGSGTQLSVL.

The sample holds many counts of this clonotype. CDR3: CASSWGTGIGNTIYF. The CDR3 nucleotides read TGTGCCAGCAGCTGGGGAACAGGGATTGGAAACACCATATATTTT. The chain recombines TRBV7-9 with TRBJ1-3, with a tentative D call TRBD1 (6 bases). V dropped 4 bases and J dropped 3 bases, with 13 bases sitting between them. The germline gives CDR1 SEHNR, CDR2 FQNEAQ (reference sequence). The CDR3 length is 15 residues.

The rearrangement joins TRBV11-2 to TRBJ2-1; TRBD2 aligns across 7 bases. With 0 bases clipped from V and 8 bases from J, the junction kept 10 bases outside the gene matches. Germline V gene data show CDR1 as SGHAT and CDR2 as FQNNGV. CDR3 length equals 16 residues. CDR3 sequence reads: CASSLDRGSGFDEQFF. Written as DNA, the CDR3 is TGTGCCAGCAGCTTAGATCGGGGTAGCGGGTTCGATGAGCAGTTCTTC.

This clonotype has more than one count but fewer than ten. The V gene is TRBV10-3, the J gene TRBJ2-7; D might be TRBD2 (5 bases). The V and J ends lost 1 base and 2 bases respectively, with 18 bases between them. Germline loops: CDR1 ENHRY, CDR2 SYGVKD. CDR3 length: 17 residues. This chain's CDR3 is CAISEWGAGMAPYEQYF. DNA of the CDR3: TGTGCCATCAGTGAGTGGGGTGCGGGTATGGCTCCCTACGAGCAGTACTTC.

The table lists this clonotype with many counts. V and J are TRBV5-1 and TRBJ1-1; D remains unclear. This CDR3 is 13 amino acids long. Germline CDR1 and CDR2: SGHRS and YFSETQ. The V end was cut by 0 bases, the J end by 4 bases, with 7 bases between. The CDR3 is CASSLAVGTEAFF. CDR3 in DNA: TGCGCCAGCAGCTTGGCCGTCGGCACTGAAGCTTTCTTT.

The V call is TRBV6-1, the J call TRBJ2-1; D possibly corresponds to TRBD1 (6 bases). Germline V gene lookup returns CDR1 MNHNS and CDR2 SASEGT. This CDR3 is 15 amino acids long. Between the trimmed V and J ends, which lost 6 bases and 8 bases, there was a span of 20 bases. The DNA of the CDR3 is TGTGCCAGCAGCCGCGTCACAGGGATTGGGGATGAGCAGTTCTTC. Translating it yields CASSRVTGIGDEQFF.

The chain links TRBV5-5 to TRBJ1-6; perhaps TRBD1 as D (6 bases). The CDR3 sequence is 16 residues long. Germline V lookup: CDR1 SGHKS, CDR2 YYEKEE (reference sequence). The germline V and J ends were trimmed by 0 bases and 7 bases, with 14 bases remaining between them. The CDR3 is CASSLGGYGTNSPLHF. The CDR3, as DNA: TGTGCCAGCAGCTTGGGGGGTTACGGGACAAATTCACCCCTCCACTTT.

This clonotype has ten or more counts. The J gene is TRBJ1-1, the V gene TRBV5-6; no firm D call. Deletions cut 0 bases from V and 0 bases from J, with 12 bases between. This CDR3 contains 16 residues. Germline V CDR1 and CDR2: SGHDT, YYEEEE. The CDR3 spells CASSLDVSWVNTEAFF. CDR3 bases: TGTGCCAGCAGCTTGGATGTCAGTTGGGTGAACACTGAAGCTTTCTTT.

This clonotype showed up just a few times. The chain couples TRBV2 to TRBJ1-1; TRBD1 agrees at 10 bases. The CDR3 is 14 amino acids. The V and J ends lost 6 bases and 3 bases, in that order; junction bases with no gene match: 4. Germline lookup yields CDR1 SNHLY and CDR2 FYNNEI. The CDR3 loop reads CASRGDRGYTEAFF. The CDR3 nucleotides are TGTGCCAGCAGGGGGGACAGGGGATACACTGAAGCTTTCTTT.

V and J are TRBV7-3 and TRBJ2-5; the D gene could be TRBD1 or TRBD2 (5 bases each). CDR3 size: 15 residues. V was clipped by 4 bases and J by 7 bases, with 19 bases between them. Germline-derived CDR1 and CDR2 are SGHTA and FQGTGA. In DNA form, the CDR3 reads TGTGCCAGCAGCTCCGACGGGGACCGAAGCGGGACCCAGTACTTC. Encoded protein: CASSSDGDRSGTQYF.

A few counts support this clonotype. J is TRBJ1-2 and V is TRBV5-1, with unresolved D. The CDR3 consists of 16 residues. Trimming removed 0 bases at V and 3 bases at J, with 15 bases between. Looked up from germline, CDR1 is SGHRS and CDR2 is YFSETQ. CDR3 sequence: CASSLDSGPSDYGYTF. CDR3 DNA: TGCGCCAGCAGCTTGGATTCCGGGCCTTCTGACTATGGCTACACCTTC.

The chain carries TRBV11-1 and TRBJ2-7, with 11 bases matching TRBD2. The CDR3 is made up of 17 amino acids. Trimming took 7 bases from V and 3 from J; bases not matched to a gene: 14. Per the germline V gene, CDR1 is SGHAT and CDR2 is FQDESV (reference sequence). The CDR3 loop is CASTRTSGRVGSYEQYF. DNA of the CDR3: TGTGCCAGCACCCGAACTAGCGGGAGAGTGGGAAGCTACGAGCAGTACTTC. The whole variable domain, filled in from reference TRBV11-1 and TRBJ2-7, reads EAEVAQSPRYKITEKSQAVAFWCDPISGHATLYWYRQILGQGPELLVQFQDESVVDDSQLPKDRFSAERLKGVDSTLKIQPAELGDSAMYLCASTRTSGRVGSYEQYFGPGTRLTVT.

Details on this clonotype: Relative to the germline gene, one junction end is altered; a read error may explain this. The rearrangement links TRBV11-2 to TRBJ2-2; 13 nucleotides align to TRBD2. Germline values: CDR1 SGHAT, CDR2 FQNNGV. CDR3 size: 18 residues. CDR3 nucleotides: TGTACCAGCAGCTTAGTACTAGCGGGGGGGCAGAACACCGGGGAGCTGTTTTTT. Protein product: CTSSLVLAGGQNTGELFF.

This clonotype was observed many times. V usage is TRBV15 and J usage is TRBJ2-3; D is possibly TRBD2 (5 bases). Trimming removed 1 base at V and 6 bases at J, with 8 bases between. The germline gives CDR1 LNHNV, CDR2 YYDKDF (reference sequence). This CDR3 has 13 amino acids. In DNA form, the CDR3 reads TGTGCCACCAGCAGAGGAGGCGGGGATACGCAGTATTTT. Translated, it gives CATSRGGGDTQYF.

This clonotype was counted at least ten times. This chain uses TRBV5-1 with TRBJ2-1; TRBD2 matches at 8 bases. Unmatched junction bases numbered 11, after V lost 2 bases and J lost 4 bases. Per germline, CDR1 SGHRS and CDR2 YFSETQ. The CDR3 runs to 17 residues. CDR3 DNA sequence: TGCGCCAGCAGCTTCGTGGGGTTGCGGGGGGTATACAATGAGCAGTTCTTC. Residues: CASSFVGLRGVYNEQFF.